This entry features one T cell receptor (beta chain) sequence. Its antigen is not known. The data were taken from a study of shared clonotypes between healthy human individuals. Whole-study results and caveats: Despite large depth, rarefaction showed incomplete sorted-subset sequencing.

Repertoires were generated with immunoSEQ multiplex PCR, while TCRdb's copy carries only in-frame clones and drops some. Here the sample spans around 940,000 clones, over 75% being singletons. With 0 bases clipped from V and 12 bases from J, the junction kept 18 bases outside the gene matches. This CDR3 is built from 17 residues. Germline CDR1 reads SGDLS; CDR2 reads YYNGEE. The sequencing sample was made of memory CD4+ T cells sorted from blood. As for subset: CD45RA-negative fraction. V usage is TRBV9 and J usage is TRBJ2-7, with TRBD2 matching 10 bases. This sequence originates from a man aged 18 to 35 in good health. The CDR3: CASSVESSGVAGGRLYF. DNA of the CDR3: TGTGCCAGCAGCGTAGAATCTAGTGGGGTAGCGGGGGGCCGTCTGTACTTC.